Described below is a single T cell receptor (beta chain) sequence and its context. The CDR3 runs to 11 residues. CDR1 and CDR2 from the germline V gene are SGHNT and YENEEA. The V gene lost 4 bases and the J gene lost 7 bases, with 5 bases spanning the gap. This entry belongs to a study of blood T cell repertoires in COVID-19. Across the whole study: Acute and convalescent COVID-19 specimens originated in the United States, Italy and Spain. In each case, the material was cDNA or gDNA derived from T cells, B-cell-depleted T cells, or PBMCs.

Per the original methods: Estimates of nucleated cell counts were drawn from the amplification of reference gene primers. The data were produced by immunoSEQ multiplex PCR, yet TCRdb's version contains in-frame clones alone and is incomplete. From that table come the V and J calls and clone size; the DNA was used to work out D and trimming. The sample has approximately 400,000 clones, 81% seen once. The sample taken for sequencing was peripheral blood. V is TRBV11-3 and J is TRBJ2-1; D is uncertain. This clonotype was obtained from a human donor with acute or convalescent COVID-19. The donor label of this sample is uncertain. The CDR3 protein is CASSSMNEQFF. As DNA, the CDR3 is TGTGCCAGCAGCTCCATGAATGAGCAGTTCTTC.